The 26 T cell receptor beta chains given below trace back to one sample, sequenced in a study of blood T cell repertoires in COVID-19. Libraries were prepared by immunoSEQ multiplex PCR; TCRdb keeps only in-frame clonotypes and omits some of them. The data show over 25,000 clones, 70% to 90% seen once. Sequencing used peripheral blood. The receptor source for this set is a man between 70 and 80 years old with active COVID-19.

CDR3 sequence (DNA): TGTGCCAGTAGCCAGCGGGAGAGAGCCTACAATGAGCAGTTCTTC. Translated: CASSQRERAYNEQFF. This chain connects TRBV19 to TRBJ2-1; 8 bases align to TRBD2. CDR1 is LNHDA, CDR2 SQIVND, per germline (reference sequence). CDR3 size: 15 residues. The V segment lost 6 bases and the J segment 2 bases; nucleotides outside the gene matches: 6.

The chain has TRBV5-1 and TRBJ2-1; 10 bases line up with TRBD2. Losses at the gene ends were 2 bases for V and 6 bases for J; bases not matched to a gene: 2. Germline-derived CDR1 and CDR2 are SGHRS and YFSETQ. The CDR3 extends over 14 amino acids. The CDR3 spells CASSLTSGINEQFF. The CDR3 coding sequence is TGCGCCAGCAGCTTAACTAGCGGGATCAATGAGCAGTTCTTC.

V gene TRBV6-5 combines with J gene TRBJ1-3; 7 positions match TRBD1. Germline V gene data show CDR1 as MNHEY and CDR2 as SVGAGI. The CDR3 runs 15 residues. With 6 bases clipped from V and 0 bases from J, the junction kept 5 bases outside the gene matches. The CDR3 is CASSQDRASGNTIYF. CDR3 in DNA: TGTGCCAGCAGCCAAGACAGGGCCTCTGGAAACACCATATATTTT.

This chain uses TRBV24-1 with TRBJ2-2, with a possible D match to TRBD1 (6 bases). V was pared by 5 bases and J by 10 bases, with 13 bases between. CDR1 KGHDR and CDR2 SFDVKD come from the germline V gene. The CDR3 covers 13 residues. As DNA, the CDR3 is TGTGCCACCAGTGCGGGACACCTTCTGGAGCTGTTTTTT. This codes for CATSAGHLLELFF.

V gene TRBV6-6 combines with J gene TRBJ2-7; D not certain. This CDR3 is 11 amino acids long. The germline CDR1 and CDR2 sequences are MNHNY and SVGAGI (reference sequence). V lost 6 bases and J 0 bases, leaving 3 bases between the germline ends. Written as DNA, the CDR3 is TGTGCCAGCAGCTTCTCCTACGAGCAGTACTTC. It specifies CASSFSYEQYF.

The chain is built from TRBV2 and TRBJ2-1, with 7 nucleotides matching TRBD1. The V segment lost 5 bases and the J segment 14 bases; nucleotides outside the gene matches: 6. CDR3 length: 11 residues. The V gene's germline CDR1 is SNHLY and CDR2 FYNNEI. CDR3 amino acids: CASSTDRVEFF. CDR3 nucleotides: TGTGCCAGCAGTACCGACAGGGTCGAGTTCTTC.

V is TRBV18 and J is TRBJ1-5, with D possibly being TRBD1 (6 bases). V lost 2 bases and J lost 1, with 15 bases in between. This CDR3 comprises 17 residues. The germline CDR1 and CDR2 sequences are KGHSH and LQKENI. The CDR3: CASSPSRGRGSNQPQHF. Here the CDR3 DNA reads TGTGCCAGCTCACCAAGCCGGGGCAGGGGAAGCAATCAGCCCCAGCATTTT.

This sequence joins TRBV7-2 and TRBJ2-2, with TRBD2 matching over 11 bases. This CDR3 is built from 15 residues. Germline-derived CDR1 and CDR2 are SGHTA and FQGNSA. J was trimmed by 5 bases and V by 3 bases; bases with no gene match: 2. The CDR3 spells CASSFRTSGTGELFF. CDR3 nucleotide sequence: TGTGCCAGCAGCTTCCGGACTAGCGGGACCGGGGAGCTGTTTTTT. Variable domain in full (rest from reference TRBV7-2 and TRBJ2-2): GAGVSQSPSNKVTEKGKDVELRCDPISGHTALYWYRQSLGQGLEFLIYFQGNSAPDKSGLPSDRFSAERTGGSVSTLTIQRTQQEDSAVYLCASSFRTSGTGELFFGEGSRLTVL.

The V call is TRBV5-1, the J call TRBJ2-7; 7 positions match TRBD1. CDR3 size: 13 residues. Germline values: CDR1 SGHRS, CDR2 YFSETQ. Trimming at V came to 3 bases and at J to 2 bases, leaving 2 bases not matched to a gene. The DNA for the CDR3 is TGCGCCAGCAGCTACGGGACAGCCTACGAGCAGTACTTC. It translates to CASSYGTAYEQYF.

This chain links TRBV7-2 with TRBJ2-7; the match to TRBD2 covers 9 bases. The ends lost 0 bases at V and 4 bases at J; junction bases unmatched: 7. The germline V gene encodes CDR1 SGHTA and CDR2 FQGNSA. The CDR3 length is 16 residues. The CDR3 sequence: CASSLAGTSLAYEQYF. In DNA form, the CDR3 reads TGTGCCAGCAGCTTAGCCGGGACTAGCCTAGCTTACGAGCAGTACTTC.

This chain connects TRBV7-8 to TRBJ2-7, with D perhaps TRBD2 (5 bases). The V and J ends lost 7 bases and 2 bases respectively, with 9 bases between them. CDR3 size: 12 residues. Germline V lookup: CDR1 SGHVS, CDR2 FQNEAQ. The CDR3 loop is CASIGLPYEQYF. As DNA, the CDR3 is TGTGCCAGCATTGGACTCCCCTACGAGCAGTACTTC.

This clone was counted only a few times. This chain links TRBV5-1 with TRBJ2-7; 7 positions agree with TRBD2. CDR1 SGHRS and CDR2 YFSETQ come from the germline V gene. This CDR3 has 14 residues. V lost 6 bases, J lost 1 base, and 7 bases stayed unmatched. CDR3 bases: TGCGCCAGCACTAAAGGAGCGGGGTCCTACGAGCAGTACTTC. It specifies CASTKGAGSYEQYF.

The genes are TRBV5-4 and TRBJ2-3, with TRBD2 matching 12 bases. Germline V gene data show CDR1 as SGHNT and CDR2 as YYREEE (reference sequence). The CDR3 has 16 residues. V lost 4 bases and J lost 4; bases outside the gene matches: 7. DNA of the CDR3: TGTGCCAGCAGCATCCGGACTAGCGGGACTTCAGATACGCAGTATTTT. It encodes CASSIRTSGTSDTQYF.

The chain joins TRBV20-1 to TRBJ2-4; D may be TRBD2 (5 bases). Germline CDR1 reads DFQATT; CDR2 reads SNEGSKA (reference sequence). Trimming left V 3 bases short and J 4 bases short, with 10 bases between. The length of the CDR3 is 13 residues. CDR3 DNA: TGCAGTGCTAGTGCTAGCAGGAAAAACATTCAGTACTTC. It yields the protein CSASASRKNIQYF.

J is TRBJ1-6 and V is TRBV18, with 9 bases aligning to TRBD1. Trimming removed 4 bases from V and 7 bases from J; junction bases left unmatched: 2. The CDR3 runs to 14 residues. CDR1 and CDR2 from the germline V gene are KGHSH and LQKENI. CDR3 sequence (DNA): TGTGCCAGCTCACTAGGGACAGGGAATTCACCCCTCCACTTT. It specifies CASSLGTGNSPLHF.

V usage is TRBV19 and J usage is TRBJ2-3, with 12 positions matching TRBD1. J lost 5 bases, V lost 11 bases, and 8 bases had no gene match. This CDR3 comprises 14 residues. Germline V lookup: CDR1 LNHDA, CDR2 SQIVND (reference sequence). The CDR3, as DNA: TGTGCCGTCCGGGACAGGGGGCGCGTAGATACGCAGTATTTT. Its protein product is CAVRDRGRVDTQYF.

The chain combines TRBV10-3 with TRBJ2-1; TRBD2 aligns across 11 bases. CDR1 is ENHRY, CDR2 SYGVKD, per germline. This CDR3 is built from 16 residues. V was pared by 6 bases and J by 4 bases, with 8 bases of the junction left unmatched. Here the CDR3 reads CAISSGTSGIYNEQFF. The CDR3 DNA sequence: TGTGCCATCAGCTCCGGGACTAGCGGAATTTACAATGAGCAGTTCTTC.

A single count supports this clone. The DNA for the CDR3 is TGTGCCAGCAGTGTCCTAGGACAGGCCACCGGGGAGCTGTTTTTT. Its translation: CASSVLGQATGELFF. The chain employs TRBV2 and TRBJ2-2, with TRBD1 matching over 7 bases. V shed 4 bases and J 4 bases; nucleotides not matched to a gene: 6. This CDR3 comprises 15 residues. In germline, CDR1 is SNHLY, CDR2 FYNNEI.

The chain combines TRBV13 with TRBJ2-7; possible D gene TRBD1, 5 bases. This CDR3 spans 15 amino acids. Trimming took 8 bases from V and 2 from J, leaving 19 bases between them. Germline loops: CDR1 PRHDT, CDR2 FYEKMQ (reference sequence). The CDR3 sequence: CASGDRQSSPYEQYF. CDR3 sequence (DNA): TGTGCCAGCGGAGACAGACAAAGTTCCCCCTACGAGCAGTACTTC.

The chain employs TRBV6-5 and TRBJ2-5, with D perhaps matching TRBD1 (6 bases). The germline V gene has CDR1 MNHEY and CDR2 SVGAGI. With 9 bases removed from V and 5 bases from J, the gap between germline ends came to 13 bases. The CDR3 extends over 12 amino acids. This chain's CDR3 is CASRQVWETQYF. CDR3 coding DNA: TGTGCCAGTAGACAGGTTTGGGAGACCCAGTACTTC.

The chain carries TRBV24-1 and TRBJ1-4; TRBD1 is a possible D gene (5 bases). V gave up 0 bases and J gave up 2 bases, with 12 bases separating them. CDR1 and CDR2 from the germline V gene are KGHDR and SFDVKD. This CDR3 has 17 amino acids. The CDR3 sequence: CATSDLIRGTTNEKLFF. The CDR3 coding sequence is TGTGCCACCAGTGATTTGATAAGGGGAACGACTAATGAAAAACTGTTTTTT.

V and J are TRBV7-2 and TRBJ2-7; TRBD1 might be the D (6 bases). Germline V CDR1 and CDR2: SGHTA, FQGNSA. The CDR3 totals 14 residues. The V end lost 5 bases, the J end lost 2 bases, and 13 bases lay between the germline ends. The CDR3 DNA reads as TGTGCCAGCAGCCAGGAGACAGGTCCCTACGAGCAGTACTTC. Translation gives CASSQETGPYEQYF. The full variable domain, in which reference TRBV7-2 and TRBJ2-7 provide the parts outside the CDR3, is GAGVSQSPSNKVTEKGKDVELRCDPISGHTALYWYRQSLGQGLEFLIYFQGNSAPDKSGLPSDRFSAERTGGSVSTLTIQRTQQEDSAVYLCASSQETGPYEQYFGPGTRLTVT.

This rearrangement joins TRBV28 to TRBJ2-7, with D perhaps matching TRBD1 (7 bases). Trimming stripped 5 bases from V and 0 bases from J, with 14 bases between. This CDR3 is 15 amino acids long. Looked up from germline, CDR1 is MDHEN and CDR2 is SYDVKM. The CDR3 nucleotides read TGTGCCAGCAGTGCGGACAGGAGGGGCTCCTACGAGCAGTACTTC. Protein sequence: CASSADRRGSYEQYF.

The chain recombines TRBV5-5 with TRBJ1-6; D might be TRBD1 (6 bases). Trimming left V 2 bases short and J 7 bases short, with 13 bases between. Germline assignment: CDR1 SGHKS and CDR2 YYEKEE (reference sequence). The CDR3 contains 15 residues. The CDR3 region has the DNA TGTGCCAGCAGCTTTACTCAGGGGTGGAATTCACCCCTCCACTTT. It translates to CASSFTQGWNSPLHF.

The rearrangement uses TRBV28 and TRBJ1-4; 10 nucleotides agree with TRBD1. J gave up 6 bases and V 5 bases, and 6 bases lay outside the gene matches. Germline loops: CDR1 MDHEN, CDR2 SYDVKM. The CDR3 loop spans 15 amino acids. The CDR3 DNA reads as TGTGCCAGCAGTCCCCCGGACAGGGGGGATGAAAAACTGTTTTTT. This codes for CASSPPDRGDEKLFF. The full variable domain, in which reference TRBV28 and TRBJ1-4 provide the parts outside the CDR3, is DVKVTQSSRYLVKRTGEKVFLECVQDMDHENMFWYRQDPGLGLRLIYFSYDVKMKEKGDIPEGYSVSREKKERFSLILESASTNQTSMYLCASSPPDRGDEKLFFGSGTQLSVL.

This chain joins TRBV11-2 and TRBJ1-3; TRBD1 aligns across 10 bases. Trimming took 5 bases from V and 7 from J; bases not matched to a gene: 2. This CDR3 has 13 amino acids. CDR1 and CDR2 (germline): SGHAT, FQNNGV. The CDR3 DNA reads TGTGCCAGCAGCGACAGGGGGCGGAACACCATATATTTT. This gives the protein CASSDRGRNTIYF.